This T cell receptor (beta chain) was profiled in a study of blood T cell repertoires in COVID-19 (dated by TCRdb to 2019 to 2021). About the full investigation: Collaborator samples came from the United States, Italy and Spain and covered acute and convalescent phases of COVID-19. Where available, HLA class I and class II types were taken from metadata supplied by the sample provider and were not determined by assay-based typing. Samples were obtained from the ongoing ImmuneRACE study (first 160 participants) and from about 1,300 subjects provided by 6 global collaborators. Subjects who had been exposed to COVID-19, were actively infected with it, or had recovered from it provided the deeply sampled blood TCRbeta repertoires that made up the dataset. The prospective study material was composed of cDNA or gDNA derived from T cells, B-cell-depleted T cells, or PBMCs. Nearly every sample came with metadata listing a de-identified subject ID, COVID-19 status, age in years and sex. The repertoires were made available in a free public database intended to serve as a resource for research on the immune response to SARS-CoV-2.

As concerns this clone: Its antigen target is currently unknown. Qualities for individual bases were not recorded, and no much larger clone is one base off.

For CDR1 and CDR2, the germline V gene lists MNHEY and SVGAGI. The CDR3 runs 13 residues from the cysteine to the phenylalanine. Kept here is only the CDR3 DNA, which spans 39 bases and is read in frame from base 1. V trim: 6 bases; J trim: 5 bases; unmatched bases: 4. TCRbeta CDR3 regions were amplified from genomic DNA using the immunoSEQ Assay, a bias-controlled multiplex PCR. In the authors' own workflow: Nucleated cell counts per sample were estimated from amplification of reference gene primers within the assay. To quantify the absolute abundance of each unique TCRbeta CDR3 rearrangement, sequence reads were collapsed and filtered. For each sample, productive Simpson clonality was calculated as the square root of Simpson's diversity index across productive rearrangements. Imported from immuneACCESS, the table was reduced by TCRdb to in-frame sequences with V and J called. These copies leave out some clones; in studies compared against another copy, an unresolved V gene accounts for under half, and the cause of the remainder is not known. V and J calls and clone size are given by that table; D and trimming were obtained from the DNA. The sample table records about 90,000 clones; around four fifths of these occur just once. The ten biggest clones cover around 3.1% of the sample.

The collaborating institutions used their own protocols to collect whole blood in K2EDTA tubes. For TCRbeta analysis, collaborators shipped samples as frozen whole blood, isolated PBMCs, or DNA extracted from either of those sample types. General conclusions and limits of the study: The quantity of clinical and demographic metadata differed by source and by participant and was supplied without curation.

Input material: peripheral blood. The sequence came from a man over 45 with acute or convalescent COVID-19. In this chain, TRBV6-5 is recombined with TRBJ1-2; 9 central nucleotides agree with TRBD1. The CDR3 protein is CASSAGQGYGYTF. The bases are TGTGCCAGCAGCGCTGGACAGGGGTATGGCTACACCTTC.